Following are 2 T cell receptor beta chains from one sample sequenced in a study of siplizumab effects on memory and regulatory T cells. Assay used: immunoSEQ multiplex PCR; TCRdb lists only in-frame clones, some missing. Of tens of thousands of clones listed, 96% are singletons. The sample was naive CD4+ T cells sorted from blood. The receptors were gathered from a human donor in good health.

The chain joins TRBV7-9 to TRBJ2-1; a weak D match, TRBD1 (6 bases). Trimming stripped 10 bases from V and 6 bases from J, with 10 bases between. The CDR3 totals 11 residues. CDR1 is SEHNR and CDR2 is FQNEAQ in the germline V gene (reference sequence). Here the CDR3 reads CATQGFNEQFF. In DNA form, the CDR3 reads TGTGCCACACAGGGTTTCAATGAGCAGTTCTTC.

This sequence joins TRBV2 and TRBJ2-3, with D perhaps matching TRBD2 (7 bases). Germline CDR1 SNHLY, CDR2 FYNNEI. The CDR3 contains 11 residues. V was pared by 5 bases and J by 8 bases, with 8 bases between. CDR3 loop: CASSRGGTQYF. The CDR3 nucleotides are TGTGCCAGCAGTAGGGGGGGTACGCAGTATTTT.